One and the same sample provided the 7 T cell receptor beta chains below, sequenced in a study of early T cells in non-severe SARS-CoV-2 infection. Using its own MiXCR run on the 5' RACE reads, TCRdb lists one record per CDR3 protein. The sample includes some 30,000 distinct CDR3 sequences, 4.5% of them seen just once. The specimen sequenced was whole blood. All receptors come from an adult who was a healthcare worker with PCR-confirmed SARS-CoV-2 infection or an uninfected control (not recorded which).

This clonotype was detected ten times or more. The rearrangement uses TRBV5-1 and TRBJ2-1; TRBD2 matches 10 bases. Trimming removed 7 bases from V and 4 bases from J; junction bases left unmatched: 5. Germline-derived CDR1 and CDR2 are SGHRS and YFSETQ. The CDR3 runs 14 residues. The CDR3, as DNA: TGCGCCAGCCATGATAGCGGGGGGTACAATGAGCAGTTCTTC. It encodes CASHDSGGYNEQFF.

In this sample, this clonotype turned up many times. The chain couples TRBV7-2 to TRBJ2-7; D unresolved. Germline-derived CDR1 and CDR2 are SGHTA and FQGNSA. The CDR3 covers 13 residues. V dropped 3 bases and J dropped 2 bases, with 8 bases sitting between them. The CDR3 reads CASSFSPTYEQYF. The CDR3 DNA follows: TGTGCCAGCAGCTTTTCACCGACCTACGAGCAGTACTTC.

This clonotype was seen many times. The chain has TRBV18 and TRBJ1-1; the D is unclear. The CDR3 sequence is 15 residues long. The germline V gene encodes CDR1 KGHSH and CDR2 LQKENI. Between the trimmed V and J ends, which lost 0 bases and 4 bases, there was a span of 12 bases. CDR3 in amino acids: CASSPPLSLGTEAFF. CDR3 DNA: TGTGCCAGCTCACCACCCCTAAGTCTTGGCACTGAAGCTTTCTTT.

This clonotype was seen many times. The J gene is TRBJ2-1, the V gene TRBV11-3; TRBD2 agrees at 8 bases. The V and J ends lost 6 bases and 5 bases, in that order; junction bases with no gene match: 3. Per the germline V gene, CDR1 is SGHNT and CDR2 is YENEEA. The CDR3 loop spans 13 amino acids. The CDR3 region has the DNA TGTGCCAGCAGTGGGACTAGACACAATGAGCAGTTCTTC. Its translation: CASSGTRHNEQFF.

This clonotype was found many times. V is TRBV6-6 and J is TRBJ1-1, with D hard to call. This CDR3 spans 15 amino acids. V lost 4 bases, J lost 4 bases, and 16 bases lay in between. The germline CDR1 and CDR2 sequences are MNHNY and SVGAGI (reference sequence). CDR3 DNA sequence: TGTGCCAGCAGTTTACGGCGGGTAGAGGGCACTGAAGCTTTCTTT. As protein: CASSLRRVEGTEAFF.

This clonotype was observed at least ten times. V gene TRBV3-1 combines with J gene TRBJ1-2, with 7 bases matching TRBD1. After removal of 0 bases from V and 10 bases from J, the junction contained 8 bases not matched to a gene. The CDR3 is 14 residues long. Germline V gives CDR1 LGHDT, CDR2 YNNKEL (reference sequence). For the CDR3, the DNA is TGTGCCAGCAGCCAAGATAGTACAGGGGTGGACTACACCTTC. Translating gives CASSQDSTGVDYTF.

The chain uses TRBV6-2 or TRBV6-3 and TRBJ1-5; D is ambiguous. V shed 6 bases and J shed 0 bases, with 6 bases lying between them. In germline, CDR1 is MNHEY, CDR2 SVGEGT. CDR3 length: 13 residues. CDR3 loop: CASRDYSNQPQHF. The CDR3 nucleotides read TGTGCCAGCAGGGATTATAGCAATCAGCCCCAGCATTTT.